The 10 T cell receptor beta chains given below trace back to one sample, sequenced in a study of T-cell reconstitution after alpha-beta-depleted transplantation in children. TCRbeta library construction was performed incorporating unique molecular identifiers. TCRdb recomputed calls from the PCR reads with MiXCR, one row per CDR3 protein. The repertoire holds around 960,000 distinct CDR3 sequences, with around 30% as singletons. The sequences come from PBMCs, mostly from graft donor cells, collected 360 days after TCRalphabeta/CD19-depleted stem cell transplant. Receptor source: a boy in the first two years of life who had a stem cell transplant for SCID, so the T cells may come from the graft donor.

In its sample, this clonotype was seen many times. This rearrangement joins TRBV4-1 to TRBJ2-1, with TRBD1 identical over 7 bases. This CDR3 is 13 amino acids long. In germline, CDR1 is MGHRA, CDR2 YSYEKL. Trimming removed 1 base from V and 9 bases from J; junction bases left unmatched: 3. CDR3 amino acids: CASSQVPGGEQFF. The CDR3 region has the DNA TGCGCCAGCAGCCAAGTCCCAGGGGGTGAGCAGTTCTTC.

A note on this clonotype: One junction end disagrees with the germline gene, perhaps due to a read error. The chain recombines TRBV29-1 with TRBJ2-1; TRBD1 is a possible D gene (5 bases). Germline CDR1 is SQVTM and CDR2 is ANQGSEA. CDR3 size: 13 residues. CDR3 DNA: TGTTCGGGCAGGGTAGCTCCTTACAATGAGCAGTTCTTC. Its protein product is CSGRVAPYNEQFF.

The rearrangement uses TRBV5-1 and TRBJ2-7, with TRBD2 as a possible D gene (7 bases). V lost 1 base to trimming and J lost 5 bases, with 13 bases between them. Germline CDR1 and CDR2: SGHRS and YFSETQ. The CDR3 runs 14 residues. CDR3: CASSLPAGADEQYF. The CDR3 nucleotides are TGCGCCAGCAGCTTGCCGGCGGGGGCAGACGAGCAGTACTTC.

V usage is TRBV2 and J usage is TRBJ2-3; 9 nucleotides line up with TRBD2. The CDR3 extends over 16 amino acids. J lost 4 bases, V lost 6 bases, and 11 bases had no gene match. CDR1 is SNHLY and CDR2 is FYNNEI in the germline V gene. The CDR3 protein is CASRRTGLAFADTQYF. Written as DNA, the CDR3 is TGTGCCAGCAGAAGGACGGGACTAGCATTCGCAGATACGCAGTATTTT. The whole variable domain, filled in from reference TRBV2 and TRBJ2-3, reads EPEVTQTPSHQVTQMGQEVILRCVPISNHLYFYWYRQILGQKVEFLVSFYNNEISEKSEIFDDQFSVERPDGSNFTLKIRSTKLEDSAMYFCASRRTGLAFADTQYFGPGTRLTVL.

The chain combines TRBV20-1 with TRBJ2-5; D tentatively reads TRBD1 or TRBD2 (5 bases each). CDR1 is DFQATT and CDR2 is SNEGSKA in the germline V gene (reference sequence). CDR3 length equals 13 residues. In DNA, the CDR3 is TGCGCCCCCAAGAGGGGCGGTCAAGAGACCCAGTACTTC. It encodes CAPKRGGQETQYF.

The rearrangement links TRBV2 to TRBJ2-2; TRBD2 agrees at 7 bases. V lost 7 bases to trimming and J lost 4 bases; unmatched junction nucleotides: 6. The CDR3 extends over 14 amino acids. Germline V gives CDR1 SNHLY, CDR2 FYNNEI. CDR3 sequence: CASKARGITGELFF. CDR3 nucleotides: TGTGCCAGCAAGGCGCGGGGGATCACCGGGGAGCTGTTTTTT.

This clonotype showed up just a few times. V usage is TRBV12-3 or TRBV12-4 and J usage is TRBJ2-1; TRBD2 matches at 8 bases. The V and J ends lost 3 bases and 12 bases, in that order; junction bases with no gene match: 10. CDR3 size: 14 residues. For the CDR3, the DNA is TGTGCCAGCAGTTTGGGTGAAGCGGGAGCCCCGCAGTTCTTC. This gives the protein CASSLGEAGAPQFF.

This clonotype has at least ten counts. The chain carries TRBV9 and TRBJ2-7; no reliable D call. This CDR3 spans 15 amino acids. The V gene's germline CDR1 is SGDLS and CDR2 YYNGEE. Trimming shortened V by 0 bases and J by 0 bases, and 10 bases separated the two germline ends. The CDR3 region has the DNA TGTGCCAGCAGCGTAGCGGCCCACACCTCCTACGAGCAGTACTTC. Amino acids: CASSVAAHTSYEQYF.

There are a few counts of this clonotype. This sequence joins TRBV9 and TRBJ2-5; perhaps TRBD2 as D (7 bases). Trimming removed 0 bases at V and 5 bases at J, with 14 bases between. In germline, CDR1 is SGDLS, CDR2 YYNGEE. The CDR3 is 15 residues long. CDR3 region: CASSVAGGWGETQYF. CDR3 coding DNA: TGTGCCAGCAGCGTAGCGGGGGGCTGGGGGGAGACCCAGTACTTC.

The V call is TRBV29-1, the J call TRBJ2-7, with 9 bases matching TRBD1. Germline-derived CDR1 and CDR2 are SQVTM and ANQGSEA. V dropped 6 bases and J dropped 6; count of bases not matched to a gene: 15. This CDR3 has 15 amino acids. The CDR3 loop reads CSVDNPGQGIGEQYF. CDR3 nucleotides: TGCAGCGTCGACAACCCAGGACAGGGGATTGGCGAGCAGTACTTC.